This paragraph reports one TCR beta chain. Sorted-subset replicate PCR reactions were performed with around 210 ng DNA, corresponding to 30,000 to 35,000 T cell genomes. The data were produced by immunoSEQ multiplex PCR, yet TCRdb's version contains in-frame clones alone and is incomplete. The sample records under 2.5 million clones, around 93% being singletons. The CDR3 is 16 residues long. V lost 0 bases and J 8 bases, leaving 15 bases between the germline ends. Germline CDR1 and CDR2: SGHRS and YFSETQ. These data come from a study of shared clonotypes between healthy human individuals. For the study at large: The study enrolled two women and a few men aged 18 to 49.

This sequence originates from a man between 18 and 35 years old in good health. Some clones in this sample may be carry-over from other donors' samples. V gene TRBV5-1 combines with J gene TRBJ1-6; D unresolved. The source material was naive CD4+ T cells from PBMCs. The sample's subset: CD45RA+ positively selected. The CDR3 protein is CASSLVPGLGDSPLHF. CDR3 nucleotides: TGCGCCAGCAGCTTGGTGCCCGGGTTAGGTGATTCACCCCTCCACTTT.